The rows below give T cell receptor beta chains drawn from one sample of a study of blood T cell repertoires in COVID-19. Measured with immunoSEQ multiplex PCR; TCRdb has only the in-frame clones, and not every one. Of fewer than 85,000 clones in the sample, roughly 80% were seen once. Sequenced input: peripheral blood. These receptors all come from a woman aged 80 or over with active or convalescent COVID-19. Both conserved end residues are part of each CDR3. Fields, in order: CDR3 protein, V gene, CDR3 length, J gene.

CDR3 protein: CASSRTGFGETQYF; V gene: TRBV28; CDR3 length: 14; J gene: TRBJ2-5
CDR3 protein: CASSLRLLNTEAFF; V gene: TRBV5-6; CDR3 length: 14; J gene: TRBJ1-1
CDR3 protein: CAWSATGTSGGAGSYNEQFF; V gene: TRBV30; CDR3 length: 20; J gene: TRBJ2-1
CDR3 protein: CALRQRDTDTQYF; V gene: TRBV10-3; CDR3 length: 13; J gene: TRBJ2-3
CDR3 protein: CASSQGSRQEQETQYF; V gene: TRBV3-1/TRBV3-2; CDR3 length: 16; J gene: TRBJ2-5
CDR3 protein: CASQGIGISNYGYTF; V gene: TRBV6-5; CDR3 length: 15; J gene: TRBJ1-2
CDR3 protein: CASSGTGGVDNQPQHF; V gene: TRBV19; CDR3 length: 16; J gene: TRBJ1-5
CDR3 protein: CASSLQSGTSGREETQYF; V gene: TRBV27; CDR3 length: 18; J gene: TRBJ2-5
CDR3 protein: CASSSGVPAEKLFF; V gene: TRBV28; CDR3 length: 14; J gene: TRBJ1-4
CDR3 protein: CASSSGLSTGRGEKLFF; V gene: TRBV11-3; CDR3 length: 17; J gene: TRBJ1-4
CDR3 protein: CASSQEGGINEKLFF; V gene: TRBV4-3; CDR3 length: 15; J gene: TRBJ1-4
CDR3 protein: CASRGTGSDTQYF; V gene: TRBV11-3; CDR3 length: 13; J gene: TRBJ2-3
CDR3 protein: CAISEGLAGGYGGELFF; V gene: TRBV10-3; CDR3 length: 17; J gene: TRBJ2-2
CDR3 protein: CADRASGGAAEQYF; V gene: TRBV2; CDR3 length: 14; J gene: TRBJ2-7
CDR3 protein: CASSDTGQWSYGYTF; V gene: TRBV19; CDR3 length: 15; J gene: TRBJ1-2
CDR3 protein: CAWSLGTSGKNTGELFF; V gene: TRBV30; CDR3 length: 17; J gene: TRBJ2-2
CDR3 protein: CATSDLVPGSSYNEQFF; V gene: TRBV24-1; CDR3 length: 17; J gene: TRBJ2-1
CDR3 protein: CASSVSGIAEAFF; V gene: TRBV9; CDR3 length: 13; J gene: TRBJ1-1
CDR3 protein: CASSIPTSGPRVDTQYF; V gene: TRBV19; CDR3 length: 17; J gene: TRBJ2-3
CDR3 protein: CASSQEGGPGGQETQYF; V gene: TRBV3-1/TRBV3-2; CDR3 length: 17; J gene: TRBJ2-5
CDR3 protein: CASSQRGPGVGSGNTIYF; V gene: TRBV4-1; CDR3 length: 18; J gene: TRBJ1-3
CDR3 protein: CASSQESSPAGESYEQYF; V gene: TRBV4-1; CDR3 length: 18; J gene: TRBJ2-7
CDR3 protein: CASSFREWDTQYF; V gene: TRBV7-2; CDR3 length: 13; J gene: TRBJ2-3
CDR3 protein: CASSLVGQPQHF; V gene: TRBV27; CDR3 length: 12; J gene: TRBJ1-5
CDR3 protein: CASRGGLNEKLFF; V gene: TRBV28; CDR3 length: 13; J gene: TRBJ1-4
CDR3 protein: CASSLDISGTGELFF; V gene: TRBV5-4; CDR3 length: 15; J gene: TRBJ2-2
CDR3 protein: CASSYGGGQGGYTF; V gene: TRBV6-6; CDR3 length: 14; J gene: TRBJ1-2
CDR3 protein: CASSSTRGSYNSPLHF; V gene: TRBV5-6; CDR3 length: 16; J gene: TRBJ1-6
CDR3 protein: CASSQGPVEGYTF; V gene: TRBV19; CDR3 length: 13; J gene: TRBJ1-2
CDR3 protein: CAWSPRAAGGYTF; V gene: TRBV30; CDR3 length: 13; J gene: TRBJ1-2
CDR3 protein: CAWSVGYQETQYF; V gene: TRBV30; CDR3 length: 13; J gene: TRBJ2-5
CDR3 protein: CASSIRRGNEQFF; V gene: TRBV6-5; CDR3 length: 13; J gene: TRBJ2-1
CDR3 protein: CASSPPGWRTEAFF; V gene: TRBV6-5; CDR3 length: 14; J gene: TRBJ1-1
CDR3 protein: CASSPRGLGELFF; V gene: TRBV18; CDR3 length: 13; J gene: TRBJ2-2
CDR3 protein: CASSLSWTSEDPDTQYF; V gene: TRBV11-3; CDR3 length: 17; J gene: TRBJ2-3
CDR3 protein: CASSLLVGLAKNIQYF; V gene: TRBV19; CDR3 length: 16; J gene: TRBJ2-4
CDR3 protein: CASSFGGPTGELFF; V gene: TRBV7-2; CDR3 length: 14; J gene: TRBJ2-2
CDR3 protein: CASSQNHPPTSGQETQYF; V gene: TRBV4-1; CDR3 length: 18; J gene: TRBJ2-5
CDR3 protein: CAWRRTGSYEQYF; V gene: TRBV30; CDR3 length: 13; J gene: TRBJ2-7
CDR3 protein: CASSATGSSYEQYF; V gene: TRBV4-1; CDR3 length: 14; J gene: TRBJ2-7
CDR3 protein: CASSQALADDKSSTDTQYF; V gene: TRBV4-2; CDR3 length: 19; J gene: TRBJ2-3
CDR3 protein: CASSLFPEMLTMNTEAFF; V gene: TRBV7-2; CDR3 length: 18; J gene: TRBJ1-1
CDR3 protein: CAIRGLNTEAFF; V gene: TRBV7-9; CDR3 length: 12; J gene: TRBJ1-1
CDR3 protein: CASSLQDRYYGYTF; V gene: TRBV28; CDR3 length: 14; J gene: TRBJ1-2
CDR3 protein: CASSPSQGTGYTF; V gene: TRBV18; CDR3 length: 13; J gene: TRBJ1-2